There are a few counts of the clone carrying this T cell receptor beta chain. Its specificity is unknown. This table comes from immunoSEQ multiplex PCR, and its TCRdb copy is limited to in-frame clones, with some not included. The table includes roughly 60,000 clones, roughly 84% detected once. These data come from a study of OX40 agonist ivuxolimab in advanced cancers. The CDR3 contains 12 residues. Per germline, CDR1 ENHRY and CDR2 SYGVKD. V lost 8 bases and J lost 3, with 8 bases in between. General study results and limits: Clonal expansion in partial responders at 0.1-3.0 mg/kg ranked among the lowest. Averaging showed that CD8+ T cells had more expanded clones than CD4+ did.

The sequence derives from an adult with an advanced solid tumor such as melanoma, head and neck, liver or kidney cancer. The chain links TRBV10-3 to TRBJ2-1; maybe TRBD2 (5 bases). Sample: CD4+ or CD8+ T cells sorted from blood, taken in a trial of the OX40 agonist ivuxolimab. CDR3 nucleotides: TGTGCCATCGGAACTAGCTACAATGAGCAGTTCTTC. It codes for CAIGTSYNEQFF.